This TCR beta chain was observed in a study of Graves' ophthalmopathy and Graves' hyperthyroidism (dated by TCRdb to the late 2010s). Regarding the study in general: Peripheral blood was collected at initial diagnosis, prior to any treatment. The study used TCR beta repertoire signatures to distinguish Graves' ophthalmopathy from Graves' hyperthyroidism and to predict progression to ophthalmopathy. In total, 135 blood samples were TCR-sequenced: fewer than 50 ophthalmopathy, under 80 hyperthyroidism and about 17 hyperthyroidism-to-ophthalmopathy patients. A discovery set of 100 patients (under 45 ophthalmopathy, about 55 stable hyperthyroidism) was enrolled to explore V-J signatures distinguishing ophthalmopathy from hyperthyroidism. The independent validation cohort included around 19 hyperthyroidism patients plus 17 patients who later progressed from hyperthyroidism to ophthalmopathy. T-cell repertoires of thyroid tissue and blood were compared in over five hyperthyroidism patients. Following sample collection, hyperthyroidism patients were given methimazole at a starting dose of 30 mg daily, and ophthalmopathy patients were given high-dose intravenous methylprednisolone. Broad study findings and their caveats: Ophthalmopathy was separated from stable hyperthyroidism by the 13-signature model with just under 90% sensitivity and less than 82% specificity in cross-validation and with 80%/75% in the test set. Among expanded thyroid clonotypes with frequency above 0.001, most also showed up in blood, which suggests that blood repertoires may reflect the thyroid immune response. In validation, the model predicted ophthalmopathy progression with over 60% sensitivity and approximately 78% specificity; 12 predicted patients were CT-confirmed with GO in a median of 6.5 months. Sample size was not statistically predetermined, and group allocation was not concealed from the investigators.

For repertoire sequencing, the TCR beta CDR3 regions were amplified from RNA transcripts. The first round of RT-PCR was done with HTBI primers and the Qiagen OneStep RT-PCR kit, and was followed by a second round of multiplex PCR, then size selection and purification. Libraries were sequenced on an Illumina HiSeq2000 using paired-end 100 bp reads. On the authors' methods: SOAPnuke was used for read processing, and reads with adapters, uncalled bases, a mean Phred below 15, or no exact constant-primer or identifier match were discarded. COPE v1.2.5 was used to merge high-quality paired reads. Clonotypes were defined as unique nucleotide sequences and were aligned to IMGT TRB V, D and J references using MiTCR v1.1. The analysis was limited to V-J combinations with a frequency above 0.0001, which together covered approximately 99% of repertoires. A TCR clonal expansion and chaos score per V-J combination was defined as the ratio of F50 clonal expansion to chaos observed in the TCRdist matrix. Welch's t-statistics and random forest were used to narrow the features down to about a dozen V-J combinations, which were then fed into a naive Bayes classifier. Thyroid-blood repertoire similarity was quantified with the Morisita-Horn index. TCRdb trimmed public reads at Q25 via fastp, called clones via MiXCR and kept in-frame beta chains. When rows share a CDR3 protein, they turn into one entry using the most common DNA and genes. Clone size and V and J calls follow TCRdb, not the original study. For this sample the table gives some 360,000 distinct CDR3 sequences, of which about a sixth were detected only once. 2% to 3% of the sample is taken by the ten largest.

Stable hyperthyroidism was defined as no progression to ophthalmopathy within 18 months of follow-up. Hyperthyroidism patients were newly diagnosed, with disease duration under 2 months, and aged 18 to 65 years. Anyone with other autoimmune diseases, uncontrolled infections, pregnancy or lactation was excluded from the study. Diagnosis relied on clinical symptoms, serum thyroxine, TRAb, thyroid ultrasound and orbital computed tomography. PBMCs were isolated from about 9 ml of fresh peripheral blood by Ficoll-Paque density gradient centrifugation. Total RNA was extracted using Trizol reagent, and RNA quality was checked on an Agilent 2100 Bioanalyzer. This clonotype appeared a few times. The clone's antigen remains unknown. No base-level quality is on record; no much larger clone is a single base apart. The sample comprised peripheral blood. This clonotype was sampled from an adult woman with stable Graves' hyperthyroidism.

The nucleotides are TGTGCCAGCTCATTAATACAGGGTTCGCTCATGAACACTGAAGCTTTCTTT. Translated, this is CASSLIQGSLMNTEAFF. The chain is encoded by TRBV18 joined to TRBJ1-1; possibly the D gene is TRBD1, per 6 matching bases. Between the V and J ends, shortened by 5 bases and 0 bases respectively, the junction contains 19 bases. Reading from cysteine to phenylalanine, the CDR3 counts 17 amino acids. Left in the record is the CDR3 DNA by itself, 51 bases read in frame from the first base. According to the germline V gene, CDR1 reads KGHSH and CDR2 reads LQKENI.